This TCR beta chain was observed in a study of blood T cell repertoires in COVID-19. Overall study context: From the United States, Italy and Spain came samples of acute and convalescent COVID-19. T cells, B-cell-depleted T cells, or PBMCs provided the cDNA or gDNA that served as material.

The CDR3 totals 16 residues. Germline CDR1 KGHDR, CDR2 SFDVKD. V was pared by 3 bases and J by 8 bases, with 9 bases of the junction left unmatched. Authors' methods: Estimated nucleated cell counts came from reference gene primer amplification. The table came from immunoSEQ multiplex PCR; TCRdb's copy has only in-frame clones and leaves some out. V, J and clone size were drawn from that table, and D and trimming were deduced from the DNA. The table lists 25,000 to 35,000 clones, less than 85% of them singletons. The chain recombines TRBV24-1 with TRBJ1-4; 9 nucleotides agree with TRBD1. The sequencing input was peripheral blood. The TCR sequence derives from a woman older than 75 with acute or convalescent COVID-19. The CDR3 here is CATSDARTGVAEKLFF. The CDR3 bases are TGTGCCACCAGTGATGCACGGACAGGGGTGGCGGAAAAACTGTTTTTT.